The 14 T cell receptor beta chains listed next were all sequenced from one sample in a study of shared clonotypes between healthy human individuals. Naivety among CD8 cells was defined by CD45RO negativity and positive CCR7 selection, thereby excluding terminally differentiated effector memory CD45RA+ cells. Here immunoSEQ multiplex PCR was the method, and the copy in TCRdb shows in-frame clones only, minus some. The repertoire consists of around 1.9 million clones, with around 93% occurring once and the leading ten covering around 1.7%. The sample taken for sequencing was naive CD8+ T cells from PBMCs. The receptors shown here come from a man aged 18 to 29 in good health. Some clones in this sample may be carry-over from other donors' samples.

Turning to this clone: The same CDR3 is also encoded by other DNA sequences in this sample. The chain carries TRBV27 and TRBJ1-1, with TRBD1 as a possible D gene (5 bases). V dropped 2 bases and J dropped 4 bases, with 8 bases sitting between them. Germline CDR1 reads MNHEY; CDR2 reads SMNVEV (reference sequence). The CDR3 sequence is 13 residues long. As DNA, the CDR3 is TGTGCCAGCAGTTTACGGGGACCCACTGAAGCTTTCTTT. Its protein is CASSLRGPTEAFF.

This clone was recorded only once. The rearrangement links TRBV7-2 to TRBJ1-5, with D tentatively TRBD1 (6 bases). V gave up 1 base and J gave up 1 base, with 17 bases separating them. The CDR3 spans 18 residues. The germline CDR1 and CDR2 sequences are SGHTA and FQGNSA. The CDR3 DNA is TGTGCCAGCAGCTTAGTCCCAGGGGACGTGCGAAGCAATCAGCCCCAGCATTTT. It codes for CASSLVPGDVRSNQPQHF.

The V gene is TRBV19, the J gene TRBJ2-3; TRBD2 might be the D (5 bases). CDR1 is LNHDA, CDR2 SQIVND, per germline (reference sequence). CDR3 length: 14 residues. The germline V and J ends were trimmed by 6 bases and 1 base, with 11 bases remaining between them. The CDR3 loop reads CASSILGGTDTQYF. The CDR3, as DNA: TGTGCCAGTAGCATTCTCGGGGGCACAGATACGCAGTATTTT.

This clone was detected once. The chain is built from TRBV11-2 and TRBJ2-7, with no clear D. Germline V CDR1 and CDR2: SGHAT, FQNNGV. V gave up 0 bases and J gave up 6 bases, with 6 bases separating them. The CDR3 is 12 residues long. The CDR3 DNA follows: TGTGCCAGCAGCTTAGATCGCACCGAGCAGTACTTC. Its translation is CASSLDRTEQYF.

The genes are TRBV5-1 and TRBJ1-1; possibly TRBD1 for D (6 bases). This CDR3 comprises 14 residues. Trimming took 5 bases from V and 5 from J, leaving 16 bases between them. CDR1 SGHRS and CDR2 YFSETQ come from the germline V gene. The CDR3 nucleotides are TGCGCCAGCAGTAGTACAGGGAGAGAAACTGAAGCTTTCTTT. This gives the protein CASSSTGRETEAFF.

The chain has TRBV19 and TRBJ1-1; TRBD1 is a possible D gene (5 bases). Between the trimmed V and J ends, which lost 5 bases and 1 base, there was a span of 11 bases. Germline CDR1 LNHDA, CDR2 SQIVND (reference sequence). CDR3 size: 14 residues. CDR3 sequence (DNA): TGTGCCAGTAGTCCGGGACGGGAGAACACTGAAGCTTTCTTT. Encoded protein: CASSPGRENTEAFF.

The V gene is TRBV5-1, the J gene TRBJ2-5, with D unclear. Germline V CDR1 and CDR2: SGHRS, YFSETQ. This CDR3 comprises 14 residues. The V end lost 3 bases, the J end lost 5 bases, and 14 bases lay between the germline ends. The CDR3 reads CASSSVAIGETQYF. CDR3 DNA sequence: TGCGCCAGCAGCTCGGTGGCTATTGGGGAGACCCAGTACTTC.

V gene TRBV19 combines with J gene TRBJ2-7, with D possibly called TRBD1 or TRBD2 (6 bases each). Germline values: CDR1 LNHDA, CDR2 SQIVND (reference sequence). The V and J ends lost 5 bases and 4 bases respectively, with 18 bases between them. This CDR3 is 15 amino acids long. DNA for the CDR3: TGTGCCAGTAGTCCCGTCGGGGGCGCTAAGTACGAGCAGTACTTC. Encoded protein: CASSPVGGAKYEQYF.

The V call is TRBV6-5, the J call TRBJ2-2; D is possibly TRBD2 (6 bases). The CDR3 extends over 16 amino acids. CDR1 is MNHEY, CDR2 SVGAGI, per germline. With 2 bases removed from V and 0 bases from J, the gap between germline ends came to 10 bases. The CDR3 nucleotides read TGTGCCAGCAGTTACGGGCGGGGTTCGAACACCGGGGAGCTGTTTTTT. As protein: CASSYGRGSNTGELFF.

The count of this clone is one. The same CDR3 is also encoded by other DNA sequences in this sample. CDR3 bases: TGCGCCAGCAGCTTCGGCAGCCCCTACGAGCAGTACTTC. Translating gives CASSFGSPYEQYF. V and J are TRBV5-1 and TRBJ2-7; D ambiguous. The CDR3 length is 13 residues. Germline V gene sequence: CDR1 SGHRS, CDR2 YFSETQ. With 2 bases removed from V and 2 bases from J, the gap between germline ends came to 8 bases.

This clone was recorded only once. V and J are TRBV23-1 and TRBJ1-2; a weak D match, TRBD1 (5 bases). TRBV23-1 carries the ORF label, with uncertain function. Trimming stripped 3 bases from V and 6 bases from J, with 14 bases between. There are 14 residues in the CDR3. CDR3 protein: CASSHPGRGNGYTF. The CDR3 bases are TGCGCCAGCAGTCATCCGGGACGGGGGAATGGCTACACCTTC.

This clone is a singleton in its sample. This chain connects TRBV5-6 to TRBJ2-7; possible D gene TRBD1, 5 bases. With 0 bases removed from V and 2 bases from J, the gap between germline ends came to 9 bases. CDR3 length equals 14 residues. Germline CDR1 is SGHDT and CDR2 is YYEEEE. The DNA for the CDR3 is TGTGCCAGCAGCTTGGCCAGGGTCCCCTACGAGCAGTACTTC. As protein: CASSLARVPYEQYF.

This chain joins TRBV28 and TRBJ2-5; D call uncertain. Germline V gene sequence: CDR1 MDHEN, CDR2 SYDVKM. Trimming cost V 6 bases and J 1 base, with 6 bases left between them. The CDR3 runs to 12 residues. In DNA, the CDR3 is TGTGCCAGCAGCCCCCCCCAAGAGACCCAGTACTTC. Translating it yields CASSPPQETQYF.

This sequence joins TRBV4-3 and TRBJ2-3; the match to TRBD1 covers 7 bases. Trimming cost V 4 bases and J 4 bases; bases outside gene matches: 8. CDR3 length equals 15 residues. Germline assignment: CDR1 LGHNA and CDR2 YSLEER. The CDR3 DNA sequence: TGCGCCAGCAGCCGGAAATGGGACAGAGCAGATACGCAGTATTTT. Protein product: CASSRKWDRADTQYF.